This is a list of T cell receptor beta chains from one sample in a study of shared clonotypes between healthy human individuals. TCRdb's copy holds only in-frame clones and misses some; the assay was immunoSEQ multiplex PCR. The table lists more than 550,000 clones, 92% of them singletons. Sequencing used naive CD8+ T cells sorted from blood. These receptors all come from a man younger than 40 in good health. Both conserved end residues are part of each CDR3. The D gene is left open where the match is weak. Clone size, where shown, is once, few, many, or a class for clones that have expanded.

cdr3_nt,cdr3_aa,j_call,v_call,clone_size,d_call
TGTGCCAGCAGTGAGCTCCCGGCAACCACTAATGAAAAACTGTTTTTT,CASSELPATTNEKLFF,TRBJ1-4,TRBV2,-,-
TGTGCCAGCAGCCTAGCGGGAACCACAGATACGCAGTATTTT,CASSLAGTTDTQYF,TRBJ2-3,TRBV6-5,-,TRBD2
TGTGCCAGCAGAACGGCCGTTAATGAAAAACTGTTTTTT,CASRTAVNEKLFF,TRBJ1-4,TRBV28,-,-
TGCGCCAGCAGCTTGGGACCAGGATCGAAAGAGACCCAGTACTTC,CASSLGPGSKETQYF,TRBJ2-5,TRBV5-1,-,-
TGTGCCAGCAGCCGGACAGGGGCACCTTCCTACGAGCAGTACTTC,CASSRTGAPSYEQYF,TRBJ2-7,TRBV5-5,once,TRBD1
TGTGCCAGCAGTCCCGGTATTAACTATGGCTACACCTTC,CASSPGINYGYTF,TRBJ1-2,TRBV6-5,-,-
TGTGCCAGCAGTTTGGGTCAGTACAATGAGCAGTTCTTC,CASSLGQYNEQFF,TRBJ2-1,TRBV27,-,-
TGTGCCACCAGCTCAGATGGGGCGATTAGTGGACGAGAGACCCAGTACTTC,CATSSDGAISGRETQYF,TRBJ2-5,TRBV15,once,-
TGCAGCGGGAAAGCAGGATTGAGCACAGATACGCAGTATTTT,CSGKAGLSTDTQYF,TRBJ2-3,TRBV29-1,-,-
TGTGCCAGCAGCTTAGGACAGTCCCATGAGCAGTTCTTC,CASSLGQSHEQFF,TRBJ2-1,TRBV11-1,medium-sized,-
TGTGCCAGCAGTTTGACCGGACCACTCTACGAGCAGTACTTC,CASSLTGPLYEQYF,TRBJ2-7,TRBV27,-,-
TGTGCCAGCAGGGGACTATCAGAGACCCAGTACTTC,CASRGLSETQYF,TRBJ2-5,TRBV27,-,TRBD2
TGTGCCAGCAGACCTATCGGACAGGGGGCGGCCTATGGCTACACCTTC,CASRPIGQGAAYGYTF,TRBJ1-2,TRBV27,-,TRBD1
TGTGCCAGCAGCAAACCGAGATCCATGGTTACCTCCTACGAGCAGTACTTC,CASSKPRSMVTSYEQYF,TRBJ2-7,TRBV21-1,-,-
TGTGCCAGTGCGGGGGGTAGCGGGCTTTCCTACGAGCAGTACTTC,CASAGGSGLSYEQYF,TRBJ2-7,TRBV19,-,TRBD2
TGTGCCAGCAGCTTAGCGGACAGAGACTACGAGCAGTACTTC,CASSLADRDYEQYF,TRBJ2-7,TRBV7-9,-,-
TGTGCCAGCAGCTTCCTGACTGACTATGGCTACACCTTC,CASSFLTDYGYTF,TRBJ1-2,TRBV7-9,few,-
TGTGCCATCTCGGATGTGCGGGAGGGCCTCGTTGAGCAGTACTTC,CAISDVREGLVEQYF,TRBJ2-7,TRBV10-3,-,TRBD2
TGTGCCAGCAGCTTAACTCACGGACTAGCGGACAATGAGCAGTTCTTC,CASSLTHGLADNEQFF,TRBJ2-1,TRBV11-2,-,TRBD2
TGTGCCAGCAGCGTGGGGAACCTGCAGTTCTTC,CASSVGNLQFF,TRBJ2-1,TRBV9,-,-
TGTGCCAGCAGTTTGGGGCAGCTCTACAATGAGCAGTTCTTC,CASSLGQLYNEQFF,TRBJ2-1,TRBV28,-,-
TGCAGCGTTGTTCCAGAATTGAACACTGAAGCTTTCTTT,CSVVPELNTEAFF,TRBJ1-1,TRBV29-1,-,-
TGCAGCGTTGTAGGGACAACTTACAATGAGCAGTTCTTC,CSVVGTTYNEQFF,TRBJ2-1,TRBV29-1,few,-
TGTGCCAGCAGCTTAGGCCAGGGCGGCTACAATGAGCAGTTCTTC,CASSLGQGGYNEQFF,TRBJ2-1,TRBV11-2,once,-
TGTGCCAGCAGTTATGACGGAGACTACAATGAGCAGTTCTTC,CASSYDGDYNEQFF,TRBJ2-1,TRBV6-5,-,-
TGTGCCAGTAGTGTCCTGGGGGCCCGCGAAGCTTTCTTT,CASSVLGAREAFF,TRBJ1-1,TRBV19,-,-
TGTGCCAGTGGTCCAGCGGGATCCTACGAGCAGTACTTC,CASGPAGSYEQYF,TRBJ2-7,TRBV19,few,TRBD2
TGCGCCAGCAGCCAGCGGGAGGTTCCGACGTTCTACGAGCAGTACTTC,CASSQREVPTFYEQYF,TRBJ2-7,TRBV4-1,-,TRBD2
TGTGCCAGCAGTTCGCCAACCGCCACCATCTACGAGCAGTACTTC,CASSSPTATIYEQYF,TRBJ2-7,TRBV27,-,-
TGTGCCAGCAGCCCAGGGGGTGGACAGGGCCCGTACGAGCAGTACTTC,CASSPGGGQGPYEQYF,TRBJ2-7,TRBV11-2,-,TRBD1
TGTGCCAGCAGCTACCAGACTAGCGGGAGCTCCAATGAGCAGTTCTTC,CASSYQTSGSSNEQFF,TRBJ2-1,TRBV11-2,-,TRBD2
TGCAGCGCACTGCAGGGGGGAAGCACCGGGGAGCTGTTTTTT,CSALQGGSTGELFF,TRBJ2-2,TRBV29-1,-,-
TGCAGCGTTGAGACTAGCGCCACCTACGAGCAGTACTTC,CSVETSATYEQYF,TRBJ2-7,TRBV29-1,-,TRBD2
TGTGCCAGCAGTGAGACAGGGATTGAGCAGTACTTC,CASSETGIEQYF,TRBJ2-7,TRBV6-1,few,TRBD1
TGTGCCAGCAGCTTAGACCCGGACTACGGAAACTACAATGAGCAGTTCTTC,CASSLDPDYGNYNEQFF,TRBJ2-1,TRBV7-6,-,-
TGCAGCGCTCAGGACAGCGGAATCGAGCAGTACTTC,CSAQDSGIEQYF,TRBJ2-7,TRBV29-1,-,-
TGTGCCAGCAGTTTACTCCGGGACAACGTGATCTACGAGCAGTACTTC,CASSLLRDNVIYEQYF,TRBJ2-7,TRBV28,-,-
TGTGCCAGCAGCTTCGCAACAGGGAGAACCTACGAGCAGTACTTC,CASSFATGRTYEQYF,TRBJ2-7,TRBV7-6,-,-
TGTGCCAGCAGCCCTAGTGGATTCAGTCAGCCCCAGCATTTT,CASSPSGFSQPQHF,TRBJ1-5,TRBV7-2,once,-
TGTGCCAGTAGTATAGTAGAAACAGGTGAGCAGTTCTTC,CASSIVETGEQFF,TRBJ2-1,TRBV19,-,-
TGCAGCGGATCATCAGGTCTCGCTGAAGCTTTCTTT,CSGSSGLAEAFF,TRBJ1-1,TRBV29-1,-,-
TGTGCCAGCAGTTTGGCCCGCTCAGGTGGGACTACAAAAACCAAAAACATTCAGTACTTC,CASSLARSGGTTKTKNIQYF,TRBJ2-4,TRBV28,once,TRBD2
TGCAGCGCCGTAGGGACAGAAAACACCGGGGAGCTGTTTTTT,CSAVGTENTGELFF,TRBJ2-2,TRBV29-1,-,TRBD1
TGTGCCAGCAGCGATGGACTAGCGGGAGTAGATGAGCAGTTCTTC,CASSDGLAGVDEQFF,TRBJ2-1,TRBV9,-,TRBD2
TGCAGCGTGGAACTAGCGGGAACTAACGAGCAGTACTTC,CSVELAGTNEQYF,TRBJ2-7,TRBV29-1,-,TRBD2
TGTGCCAGCTCAATTACAGGGGGCTGGGACTCGAAACATAATCAGCCCCAGCATTTT,CASSITGGWDSKHNQPQHF,TRBJ1-5,TRBV18,once,TRBD1
TGTGCCAGCAGCGTGCGGGACAGACCCTACGAGCAGTACTTC,CASSVRDRPYEQYF,TRBJ2-7,TRBV7-9,-,-
TGTGCCAGTAGTAACCGGGACGTCATTCCTGCGGGGGAGCAGTACTTC,CASSNRDVIPAGEQYF,TRBJ2-7,TRBV19,-,-
TGTGCCAGCAGTGGAGGAGGCGGGAGCACAGATACGCAGTATTTT,CASSGGGGSTDTQYF,TRBJ2-3,TRBV2,-,-
TGTGCCAGCAGCTCCCTGATTTTGGGAGACCCCGGGGAGCTGTTTTTT,CASSSLILGDPGELFF,TRBJ2-2,TRBV7-8,-,-
TGTGCCAGCAGCGACGGGACTTTCGAAGCTTTCTTT,CASSDGTFEAFF,TRBJ1-1,TRBV7-9,-,-
TGTGCCAGCAGGGGAGGCTTATCGGATGGCTACACCTTC,CASRGGLSDGYTF,TRBJ1-2,TRBV28,-,-
TGTGCTAGTGGTTTGGAAGCTAGCGGAAGCTCCTACAATGAGCAGTTCTTC,CASGLEASGSSYNEQFF,TRBJ2-1,TRBV12-5,-,TRBD2
TGTGCCAGCAGTGAACTGGCCCTAGGGAAACAGGCGGAAGAGACCCAGTACTTC,CASSELALGKQAEETQYF,TRBJ2-5,TRBV6-1,-,-
TGTGCCAGCAGTTACGGGCTCGGGGGAGAGCAGTTCTTC,CASSYGLGGEQFF,TRBJ2-1,TRBV6-6,once,-